The source of this T cell receptor beta chain is a study of blood T cell repertoires in COVID-19. As for the study in general: Nucleic acid was either cDNA or gDNA, and it came from T cells, B-cell-depleted T cells, or PBMCs.

Sequencing used immunoSEQ multiplex PCR; TCRdb keeps in-frame clones, though not all of them. Of over 200,000 clones listed, approximately 86% are singletons. CDR1 is SGHDT, CDR2 YYEEEE, per germline. V was pared by 0 bases and J by 4 bases, with 16 bases of the junction left unmatched. The CDR3 runs to 19 residues. V is TRBV5-6 and J is TRBJ1-1, with TRBD1 matching over 9 bases. The origin of this receptor is a man younger than 35 with active or convalescent COVID-19. Sequencing was done on a sample of peripheral blood. CDR3 in DNA: TGTGCCAGCAGCTTGGCCGGATGGACAGGGGACGAGGGCGGCACTGAAGCTTTCTTT. Residues: CASSLAGWTGDEGGTEAFF.